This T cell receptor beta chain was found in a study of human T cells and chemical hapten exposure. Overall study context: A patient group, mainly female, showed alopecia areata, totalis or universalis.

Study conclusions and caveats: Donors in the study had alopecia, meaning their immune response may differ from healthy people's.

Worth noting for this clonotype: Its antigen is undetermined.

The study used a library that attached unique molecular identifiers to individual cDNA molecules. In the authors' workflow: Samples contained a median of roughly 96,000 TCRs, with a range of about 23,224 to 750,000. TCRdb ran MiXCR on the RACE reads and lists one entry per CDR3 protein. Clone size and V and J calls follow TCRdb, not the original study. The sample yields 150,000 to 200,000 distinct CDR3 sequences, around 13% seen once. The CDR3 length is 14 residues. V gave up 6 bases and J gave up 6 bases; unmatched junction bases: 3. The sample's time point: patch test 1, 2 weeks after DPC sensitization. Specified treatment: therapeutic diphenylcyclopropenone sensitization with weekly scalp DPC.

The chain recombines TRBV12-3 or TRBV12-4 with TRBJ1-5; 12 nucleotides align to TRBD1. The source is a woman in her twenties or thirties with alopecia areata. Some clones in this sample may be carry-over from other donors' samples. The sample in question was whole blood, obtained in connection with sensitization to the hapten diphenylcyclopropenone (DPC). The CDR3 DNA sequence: TGTGCCAGCAGAGGGACAGGGGGCGTTCAGCCCCAGCATTTT. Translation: CASRGTGGVQPQHF.